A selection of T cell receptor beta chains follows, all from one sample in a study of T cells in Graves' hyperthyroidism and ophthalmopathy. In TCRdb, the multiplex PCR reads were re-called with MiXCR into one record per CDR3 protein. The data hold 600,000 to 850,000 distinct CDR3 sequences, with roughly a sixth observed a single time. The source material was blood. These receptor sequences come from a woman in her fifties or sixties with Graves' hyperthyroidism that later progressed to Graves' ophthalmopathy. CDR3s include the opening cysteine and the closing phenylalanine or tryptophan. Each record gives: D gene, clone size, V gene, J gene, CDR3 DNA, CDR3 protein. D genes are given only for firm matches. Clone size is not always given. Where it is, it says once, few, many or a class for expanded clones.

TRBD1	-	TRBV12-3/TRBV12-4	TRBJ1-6	TGTGCCAGCAGTCCGACAGGGCCAAATTCACCCCTCCACTTT	CASSPTGPNSPLHF
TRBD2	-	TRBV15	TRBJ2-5	TGTGCCACCAGCAGCACTAGCGGGGGGCCGGAGACCCAGTACTTC	CATSSTSGGPETQYF
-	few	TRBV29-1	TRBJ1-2	TGCAGCGTTGAGGCTGCGGACATCTATGGCTACACCTTC	CSVEAADIYGYTF
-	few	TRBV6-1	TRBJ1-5	TGTGCCAGCAGACCTACCCTTAATCAGCCCCAGCATTTT	CASRPTLNQPQHF
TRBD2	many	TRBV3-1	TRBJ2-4	TGTGCCAGCAGCCAAGAGTCAAGGAGACTAGCGAAGGACATTCAGTACTTC	CASSQESRRLAKDIQYF
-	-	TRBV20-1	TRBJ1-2	TGCAGTGCTAAATTAAGGGACCTCTATGGCTACACCTTC	CSAKLRDLYGYTF
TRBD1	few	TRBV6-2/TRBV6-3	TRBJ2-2	TGTGCCAGCAGTTACTCGCGGGACAGGGGCGAAATTTACACCGGGGAGCTGTTTTTT	CASSYSRDRGEIYTGELFF
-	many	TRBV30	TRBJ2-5	TGTGCCTGGATCCCCAGGGGTTGGGAGACCCAGTACTTC	CAWIPRGWETQYF
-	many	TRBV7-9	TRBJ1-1	TGTGCCAGCAGCCTGCCACAGATGAACACTGAAGCTTTCTTT	CASSLPQMNTEAFF
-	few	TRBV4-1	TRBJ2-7	TGCGCCAGCAGCTCAAGCGGCTCCCAGCACTACGAGCAGTACTTC	CASSSSGSQHYEQYF
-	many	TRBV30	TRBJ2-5	TGTGCCTGGAGTCCATCCAGACTTAGGTACCAAGAGACCCAGTACTTC	CAWSPSRLRYQETQYF
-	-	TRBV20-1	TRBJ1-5	TGCAGTGTGGGGAGACCCCGCGATCAGCCCCAGCATTTT	CSVGRPRDQPQHF
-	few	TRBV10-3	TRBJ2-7	TGTGCCATCAGTGAGTTCGGCAACGAGCAGTACTTC	CAISEFGNEQYF
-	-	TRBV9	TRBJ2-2	TGTGCCAGCAGCACGCTGATGGCCGGGGAGCTGTTTTTT	CASSTLMAGELFF
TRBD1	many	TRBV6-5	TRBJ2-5	TGTGCCAGCAGTTACAGGGACAGCTTACAAGAGACCCAGTACTTC	CASSYRDSLQETQYF
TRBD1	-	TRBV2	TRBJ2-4	TGTGCCAGCAGGAGGGGGCAGCCACCAGCCAATCCCAAAAACATTCAGTACTTC	CASRRGQPPANPKNIQYF
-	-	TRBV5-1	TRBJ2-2	TGCGCCAGCAGCGAACAAAGGTTCGGCACCGGGGAGCTGTTTTTT	CASSEQRFGTGELFF
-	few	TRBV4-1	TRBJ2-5	TGCGCCAGCAGGCCAAATGGTGGTGGGGCGCAAGAGACCCAGTACTTC	CASRPNGGGAQETQYF
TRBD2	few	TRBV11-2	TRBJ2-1	TGTGCCAGCGGTTCACCAGCGGGGGTCTACAATGAGCAGTTCTTC	CASGSPAGVYNEQFF
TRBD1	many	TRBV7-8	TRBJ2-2	TGTGCCAGCAGTCCTGACAGGGTCAACGGGGAGCTGTTTTTT	CASSPDRVNGELFF
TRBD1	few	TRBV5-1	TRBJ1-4	TGCGCCAGCAGCGACGACAGGGGCCTAAATGAAAAACTGTTTTTT	CASSDDRGLNEKLFF
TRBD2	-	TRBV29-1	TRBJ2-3	TGCAGCGTTTTGAACCAAGCGGGGGCGGCAGATACGCAGTATTTT	CSVLNQAGAADTQYF
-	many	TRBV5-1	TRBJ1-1	TGCGCCAGCAGCCTTACGGGGGCGTCCACTGAAGCTTTCTTT	CASSLTGASTEAFF